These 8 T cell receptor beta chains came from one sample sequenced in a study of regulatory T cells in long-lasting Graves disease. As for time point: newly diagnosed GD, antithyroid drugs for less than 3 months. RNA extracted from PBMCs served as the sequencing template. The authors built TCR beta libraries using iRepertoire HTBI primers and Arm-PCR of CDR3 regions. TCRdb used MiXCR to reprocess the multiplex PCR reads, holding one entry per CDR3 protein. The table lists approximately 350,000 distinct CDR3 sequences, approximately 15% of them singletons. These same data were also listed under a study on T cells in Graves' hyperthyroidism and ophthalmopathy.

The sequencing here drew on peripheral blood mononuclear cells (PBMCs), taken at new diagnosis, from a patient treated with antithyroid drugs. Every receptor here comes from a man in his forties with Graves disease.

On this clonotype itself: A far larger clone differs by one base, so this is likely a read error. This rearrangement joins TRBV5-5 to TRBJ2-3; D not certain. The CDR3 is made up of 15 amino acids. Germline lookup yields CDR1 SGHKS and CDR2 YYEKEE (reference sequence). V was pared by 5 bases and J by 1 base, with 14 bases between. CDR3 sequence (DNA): TGTGCCAGCAGAGATGGCGGTCGGCGCACAGATACGCAGTATTTT. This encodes CASRDGGRRTDTQYF. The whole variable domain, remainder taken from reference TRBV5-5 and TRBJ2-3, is DAGVTQSPTHLIKTRGQQVTLRCSPISGHKSVSWYQQVLGQGPQFIFQYYEKEERGRGNFPDRFSARQFPNYSSELNVNALLLGDSALYLCASRDGGRRTDTQYFGPGTRLTVL.

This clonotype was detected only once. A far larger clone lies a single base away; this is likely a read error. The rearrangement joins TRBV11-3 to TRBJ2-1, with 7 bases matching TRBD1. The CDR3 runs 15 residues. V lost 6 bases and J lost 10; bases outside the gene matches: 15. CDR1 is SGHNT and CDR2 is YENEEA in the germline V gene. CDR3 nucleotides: TGTGCCAGCAGTTCCTTTGGGACAGCCTCCTACGAGCAGTTCTTC. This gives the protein CASSSFGTASYEQFF. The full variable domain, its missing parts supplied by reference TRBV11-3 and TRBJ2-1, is EAGVVQSPRYKIIEKKQPVAFWCNPISGHNTLYWYLQNLGQGPELLIRYENEEAVDDSQLPKDRFSAERLKGVDSTLKIQPAELGDSAVYLCASSSFGTASYEQFFGPGTRLTVL.

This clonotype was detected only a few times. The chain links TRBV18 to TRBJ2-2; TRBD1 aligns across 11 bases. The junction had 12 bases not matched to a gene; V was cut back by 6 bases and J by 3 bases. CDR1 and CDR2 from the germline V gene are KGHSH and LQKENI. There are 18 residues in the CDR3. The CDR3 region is CASSPRRGQGVYTGELFF. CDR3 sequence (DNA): TGTGCCAGCTCTCCCCGAAGGGGACAGGGGGTCTACACCGGGGAGCTGTTTTTT.

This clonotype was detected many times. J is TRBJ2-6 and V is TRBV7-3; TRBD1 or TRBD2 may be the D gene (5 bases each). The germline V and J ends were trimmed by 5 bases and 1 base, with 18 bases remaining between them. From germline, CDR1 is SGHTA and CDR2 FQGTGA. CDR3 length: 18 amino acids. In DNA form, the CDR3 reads TGTGCCAGCAGCCCCCGTGGGGGTATAGTGTCTGGGGCCAACGTCCTGACTTTC. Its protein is CASSPRGGIVSGANVLTF.

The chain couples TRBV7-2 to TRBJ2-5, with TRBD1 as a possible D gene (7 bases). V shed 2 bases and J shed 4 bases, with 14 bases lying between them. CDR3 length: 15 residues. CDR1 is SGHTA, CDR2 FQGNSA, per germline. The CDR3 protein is CASSLRGQGGETQYF. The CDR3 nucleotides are TGTGCCAGCAGCTTACGGGGGCAGGGGGGAGAGACCCAGTACTTC.

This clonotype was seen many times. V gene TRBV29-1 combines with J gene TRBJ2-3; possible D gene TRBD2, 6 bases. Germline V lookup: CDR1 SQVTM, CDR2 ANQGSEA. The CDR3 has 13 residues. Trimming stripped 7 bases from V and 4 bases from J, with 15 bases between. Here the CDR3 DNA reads TGCAGCGCCGTGGCGGGGTCCCCAGATACGCAGTATTTT. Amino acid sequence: CSAVAGSPDTQYF.

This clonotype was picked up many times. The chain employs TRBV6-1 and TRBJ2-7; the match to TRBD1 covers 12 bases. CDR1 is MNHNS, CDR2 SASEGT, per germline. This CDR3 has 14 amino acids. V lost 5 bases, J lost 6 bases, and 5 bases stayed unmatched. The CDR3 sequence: CASSMGQGAGEQYF. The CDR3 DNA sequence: TGTGCCAGCAGTATGGGACAGGGGGCAGGCGAGCAGTACTTC.

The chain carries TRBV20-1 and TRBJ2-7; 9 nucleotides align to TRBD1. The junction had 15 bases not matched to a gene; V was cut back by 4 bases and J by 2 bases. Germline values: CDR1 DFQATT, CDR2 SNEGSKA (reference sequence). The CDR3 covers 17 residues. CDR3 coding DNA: TGCAGTGCTAAGTGGCCCGGTGGACAGGGGATCCCCTACGAGCAGTACTTC. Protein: CSAKWPGGQGIPYEQYF.